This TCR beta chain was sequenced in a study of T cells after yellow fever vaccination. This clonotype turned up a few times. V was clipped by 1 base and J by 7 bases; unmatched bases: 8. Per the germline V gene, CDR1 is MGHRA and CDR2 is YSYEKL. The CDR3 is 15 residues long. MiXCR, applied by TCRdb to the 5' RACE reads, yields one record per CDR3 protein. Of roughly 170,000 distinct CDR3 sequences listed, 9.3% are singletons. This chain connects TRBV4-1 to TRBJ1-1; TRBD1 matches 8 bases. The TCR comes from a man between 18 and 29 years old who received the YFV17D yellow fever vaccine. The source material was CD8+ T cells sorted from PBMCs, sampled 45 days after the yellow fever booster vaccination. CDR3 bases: TGCGCCAGCAGCCAAGCGCCCAGGGGGCTGGTTGAAGCTTTCTTT. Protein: CASSQAPRGLVEAFF.